A single sample gave rise to the 18 T cell receptor beta chains below, sequenced in a study of human T cells and chemical hapten exposure (dated by TCRdb to 2020 to 2022). Libraries were constructed by RACE. For sequencing, a NextSeq 500 was employed. The public reads were reanalyzed by TCRdb: fastp trimming at Q25, MiXCR alignment, in-frame beta chains only. When rows share a CDR3 protein, they turn into one entry using the most common DNA and genes. For this sample the table gives roughly 100,000 distinct CDR3 sequences, of which more than 10% were detected only once. More than 1.5% of the sample belongs to the ten largest clones. What this sample's time point label stands for: pre-sensitization, week 0. The treatment or condition tag for this specimen amounts to: therapeutic diphenylcyclopropenone sensitization with weekly scalp DPC. Sequences were derived from whole blood, sampled in connection with sensitization to the hapten diphenylcyclopropenone (DPC). The source of these receptors is a woman in her forties or fifties with alopecia areata. Some clones in this sample may be carry-over from other donors' samples.

A few counts support this clonotype. The chain uses TRBV7-9 and TRBJ1-6; D perhaps matches TRBD1 (5 bases). Deletions cut 5 bases from V and 1 base from J, with 24 bases between. The CDR3 has 20 residues. CDR1 and CDR2 (germline): SEHNR, FQNEAQ (reference sequence). This chain's CDR3 is CASSPYRDPRDWSYNSPLHF. CDR3 nucleotides: TGTGCCAGCAGCCCCTACCGGGACCCCCGAGATTGGTCCTATAATTCACCCCTCCACTTT.

For this clonotype: It may be a read error: a sequence one base away is much more abundant. The V call is TRBV7-9, the J call TRBJ2-5; D may match TRBD1 or TRBD2 (5 bases each). The CDR3 is 15 amino acids. V lost 4 bases and J 5 bases, leaving 17 bases between the germline ends. CDR1 SEHNR and CDR2 FQNEAQ come from the germline V gene (reference sequence). For the CDR3, the DNA is TGTGCCAGCAGCTCCGATATAGGGACCGGGGAGACCCAGTACTTC. This gives the protein CASSSDIGTGETQYF.

The V call is TRBV7-4, the J call TRBJ2-3, with 8 bases that match TRBD2. Germline V gene data show CDR1 as SGHVT and CDR2 as SQSDAQ. Trimming cost V 1 base and J 2 bases; bases outside gene matches: 11. The CDR3 covers 18 residues. The CDR3 DNA follows: TGTGCCAGCAGCTTAGTAGCGGGGAAGACACCGGACACAGATACGCAGTATTTT. It encodes CASSLVAGKTPDTDTQYF.

This clonotype turned up a few times. This chain connects TRBV12-3 or TRBV12-4 to TRBJ1-1; no clear D. The CDR3 totals 12 residues. V was clipped by 3 bases and J by 9 bases, with 11 bases between them. As DNA, the CDR3 is TGTGCCAGCAGTTTCTTCCGGGCGCAAGCTTTCTTT. It specifies CASSFFRAQAFF.

This clonotype showed up many times. The chain carries TRBV6-5 and TRBJ1-1, with no clear D. The CDR3 has 14 residues. V lost 2 bases and J 3 bases, leaving 10 bases between the germline ends. The germline gives CDR1 MNHEY, CDR2 SVGAGI. CDR3 residues: CASSYDEGYTEAFF. CDR3 coding DNA: TGTGCCAGCAGTTACGATGAGGGATACACTGAAGCTTTCTTT.

This clonotype was picked up a small number of times. The V call is TRBV6-5, the J call TRBJ1-5; D gene ambiguous. The CDR3 covers 14 residues. Germline-derived CDR1 and CDR2 are MNHEY and SVGAGI. Trimming removed 0 bases from V and 4 bases from J, with 7 bases in between. For the CDR3, the DNA is TGTGCCAGCAGTTACTCCAAGGGAAATCAGCCCCAGCATTTT. Translating it yields CASSYSKGNQPQHF.

This chain connects TRBV24-1 to TRBJ2-1, with TRBD1 identical over 11 bases. The CDR3 extends over 15 amino acids. The germline V gene has CDR1 KGHDR and CDR2 SFDVKD. The V gene end was trimmed by 5 bases and the J gene end by 10 bases; junction bases not matched to a gene: 9. CDR3 in DNA: TGTGCCACCAGTGCTCCCGGACAGGGGGCCAAAGAGCAGTTCTTC. This gives the protein CATSAPGQGAKEQFF.

In its sample, this clonotype was seen a few times. The rearrangement links TRBV6-6 to TRBJ1-3; no clear D. The CDR3 is made up of 17 amino acids. Trimming pared 2 bases from V and 0 bases from J, leaving 14 bases between. Germline values: CDR1 MNHNY, CDR2 SVGAGI (reference sequence). The CDR3 spells CASSYRMGRTSGNTIYF. CDR3 DNA sequence: TGTGCCAGCAGTTACAGAATGGGCAGGACCTCTGGAAACACCATATATTTT.

This clonotype was counted ten times or more. CDR3 DNA: TGTGCCAGCAGCGCAACCGGGGAGCTGTTTTTT. Protein product: CASSATGELFF. The chain employs TRBV11-2 and TRBJ2-2; D uncertain. V lost 5 bases and J lost 5, with 3 bases in between. The CDR3 is 11 amino acids. The V gene's germline CDR1 is SGHAT and CDR2 FQNNGV.

This chain links TRBV5-1 with TRBJ2-1, with D maybe TRBD2 (6 bases). This CDR3 has 15 residues. Germline V gene lookup returns CDR1 SGHRS and CDR2 YFSETQ. V lost 5 bases and J lost 2, with 14 bases in between. CDR3 DNA sequence: TGCGCCAGCAGAGGAGGGAGCCAAACCTACAATGAGCAGTTCTTC. This codes for CASRGGSQTYNEQFF.

The V gene is TRBV7-9, the J gene TRBJ1-6; 7 positions match TRBD1. Germline CDR1 reads SEHNR; CDR2 reads FQNEAQ (reference sequence). J gave up 5 bases and V 8 bases, and 9 bases lay outside the gene matches. The CDR3 totals 15 residues. The CDR3 protein is CASRDRDSHNSPLHF. The CDR3 nucleotides are TGTGCCAGCCGAGACCGGGACAGCCATAATTCACCCCTCCACTTT.

This clonotype has only a few counts. V is TRBV14 and J is TRBJ1-1, with D unresolved. V was clipped by 6 bases and J by 0 bases, with 11 bases between them. Germline V gives CDR1 SGHDN, CDR2 FVKESK. The CDR3 is 14 amino acids. CDR3 in DNA: TGTGCCAGCAGTTGGGAAGTAGTGAACACTGAAGCTTTCTTT. Its protein product is CASSWEVVNTEAFF.

This clonotype was detected only a few times. The V and J genes are TRBV4-3 and TRBJ2-1; 10 bases are shared with TRBD2. This CDR3 spans 16 amino acids. V shed 0 bases and J 7 bases; nucleotides not matched to a gene: 6. Germline loops: CDR1 LGHNA, CDR2 YSLEER. CDR3 coding DNA: TGCGCCAGCAGCCAAGATCCAGCGGGGGGGCTGAATGAGCAGTTCTTC. The encoded protein is CASSQDPAGGLNEQFF.

The genes are TRBV6-1 and TRBJ1-4; the match to TRBD1 covers 7 bases. In germline, CDR1 is MNHNS, CDR2 SASEGT. The junction had 5 bases not matched to a gene; V was cut back by 4 bases and J by 0 bases. The CDR3 spans 16 residues. CDR3 loop: CASSGRTGSTNEKLFF. CDR3 nucleotide sequence: TGTGCCAGCAGTGGTCGGACAGGTTCAACTAATGAAAAACTGTTTTTT.

The sample holds many counts of this clonotype. The chain combines TRBV3-1 with TRBJ2-3, with 8 bases that match TRBD2. CDR3 length equals 16 residues. CDR1 and CDR2 (germline): LGHDT, YNNKEL (reference sequence). The junction had 5 bases not matched to a gene; V was cut back by 0 bases and J by 3 bases. Here the CDR3 reads CASSQEVPSGTDTQYF. CDR3 sequence (DNA): TGTGCCAGCAGCCAAGAGGTTCCTAGCGGGACAGATACGCAGTATTTT.

This clonotype was picked up a small number of times. The CDR3 region is CASSVGQGASSETQYF. CDR3 DNA: TGCGCCAGCAGCGTGGGACAAGGAGCATCGTCAGAGACCCAGTACTTC. This chain uses TRBV5-1 with TRBJ2-5, with D maybe TRBD1 (6 bases). Trimming stripped 4 bases from V and 4 bases from J, with 20 bases between. This CDR3 is built from 16 residues. Per germline, CDR1 SGHRS and CDR2 YFSETQ.

This clonotype was picked up a small number of times. The chain couples TRBV6-2 or TRBV6-3 to TRBJ1-5; 7 bases fit TRBD1. CDR1 MNHEY and CDR2 SVGEGT come from the germline V gene. This CDR3 spans 15 amino acids. Trimming cost V 4 bases and J 0 bases; bases outside gene matches: 3. The CDR3: CASSSTGFSNQPQHF. CDR3 bases: TGTGCCAGCAGTTCGACAGGGTTTAGCAATCAGCCCCAGCATTTT.

This clonotype was recorded many times. This chain connects TRBV6-6 to TRBJ2-7; no reliable D call. CDR3 size: 13 residues. Germline-derived CDR1 and CDR2 are MNHNY and SVGAGI (reference sequence). The V and J ends lost 0 bases and 2 bases respectively, with 5 bases between them. The CDR3 sequence: CASSYSGTYEQYF. CDR3 DNA: TGTGCCAGCAGTTACTCGGGGACCTACGAGCAGTACTTC.